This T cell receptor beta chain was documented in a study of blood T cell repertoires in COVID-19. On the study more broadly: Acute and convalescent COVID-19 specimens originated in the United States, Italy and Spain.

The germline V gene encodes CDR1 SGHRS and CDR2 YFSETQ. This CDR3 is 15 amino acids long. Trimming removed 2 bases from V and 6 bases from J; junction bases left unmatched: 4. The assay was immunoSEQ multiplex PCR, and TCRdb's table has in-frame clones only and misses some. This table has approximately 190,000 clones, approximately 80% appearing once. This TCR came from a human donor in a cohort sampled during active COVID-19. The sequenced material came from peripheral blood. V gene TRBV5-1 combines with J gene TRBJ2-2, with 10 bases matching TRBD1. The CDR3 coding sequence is TGCGCCAGCAGCTTCAGGGACAGGGGCCCCGGGGAGCTGTTTTTT. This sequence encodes CASSFRDRGPGELFF.